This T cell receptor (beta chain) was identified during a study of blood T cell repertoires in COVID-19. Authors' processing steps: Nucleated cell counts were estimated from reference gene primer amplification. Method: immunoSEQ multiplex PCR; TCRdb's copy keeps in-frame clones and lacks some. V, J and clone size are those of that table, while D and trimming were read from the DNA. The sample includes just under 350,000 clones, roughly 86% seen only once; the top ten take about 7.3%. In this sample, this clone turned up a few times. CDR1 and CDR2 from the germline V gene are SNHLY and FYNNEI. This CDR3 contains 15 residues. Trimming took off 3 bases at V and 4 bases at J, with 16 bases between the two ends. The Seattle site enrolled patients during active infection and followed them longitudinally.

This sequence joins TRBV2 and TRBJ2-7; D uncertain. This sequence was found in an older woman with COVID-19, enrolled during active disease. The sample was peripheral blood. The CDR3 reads CASSERLSEMYEQYF. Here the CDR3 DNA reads TGTGCCAGCAGTGAGCGGCTTTCTGAGATGTACGAGCAGTACTTC. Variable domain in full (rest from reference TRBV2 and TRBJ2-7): EPEVTQTPSHQVTQMGQEVILRCVPISNHLYFYWYRQILGQKVEFLVSFYNNEISEKSEIFDDQFSVERPDGSNFTLKIRSTKLEDSAMYFCASSERLSEMYEQYFGPGTRLTVT.